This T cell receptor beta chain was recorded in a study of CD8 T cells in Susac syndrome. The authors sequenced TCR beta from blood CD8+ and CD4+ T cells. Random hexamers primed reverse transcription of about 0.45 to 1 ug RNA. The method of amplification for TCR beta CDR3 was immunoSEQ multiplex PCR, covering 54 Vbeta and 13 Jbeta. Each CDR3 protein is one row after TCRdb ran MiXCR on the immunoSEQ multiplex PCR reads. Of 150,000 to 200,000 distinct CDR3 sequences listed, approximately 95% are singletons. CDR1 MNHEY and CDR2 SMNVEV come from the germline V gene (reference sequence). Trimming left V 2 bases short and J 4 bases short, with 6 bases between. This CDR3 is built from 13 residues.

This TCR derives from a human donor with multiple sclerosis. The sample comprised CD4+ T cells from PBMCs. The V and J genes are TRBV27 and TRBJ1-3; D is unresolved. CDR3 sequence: CASSLREGNTIYF. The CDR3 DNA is TGTGCCAGCAGTTTACGGGAGGGAAACACCATATATTTT.